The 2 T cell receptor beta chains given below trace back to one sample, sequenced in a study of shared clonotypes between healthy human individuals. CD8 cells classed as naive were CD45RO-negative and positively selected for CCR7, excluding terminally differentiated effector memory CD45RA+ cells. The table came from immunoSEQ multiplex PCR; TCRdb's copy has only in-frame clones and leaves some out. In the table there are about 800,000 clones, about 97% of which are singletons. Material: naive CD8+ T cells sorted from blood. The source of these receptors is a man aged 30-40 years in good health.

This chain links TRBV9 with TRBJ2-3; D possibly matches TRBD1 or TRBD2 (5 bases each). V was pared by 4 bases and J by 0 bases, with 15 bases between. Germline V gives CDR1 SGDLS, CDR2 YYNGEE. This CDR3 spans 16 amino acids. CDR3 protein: CASSTWDGISTDTQYF. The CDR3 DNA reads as TGTGCCAGCAGCACATGGGACGGAATAAGCACAGATACGCAGTATTTT.

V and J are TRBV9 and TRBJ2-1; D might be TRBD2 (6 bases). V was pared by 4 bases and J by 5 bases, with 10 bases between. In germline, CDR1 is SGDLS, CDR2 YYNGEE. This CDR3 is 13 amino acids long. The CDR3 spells CASSSGLNNEQFF. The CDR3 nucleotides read TGTGCCAGCAGCTCGGGACTGAACAATGAGCAGTTCTTC. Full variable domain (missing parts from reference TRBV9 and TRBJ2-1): DSGVTQTPKHLITATGQRVTLRCSPRSGDLSVYWYQQSLDQGLQFLIQYYNGEERAKGNILERFSAQQFPDLHSELNLSSLELGDSALYFCASSSGLNNEQFFGPGTRLTVL.